This T cell receptor beta chain was sequenced in a study of graft-versus-host responses after intestinal transplantation. Turning to the study itself: The study gave all recipients anti-thymocyte globulin induction, then tacrolimus and steroids for approximately 3 years. Study-wide results and limits: GvH clones detected in recipient marrow included some appearing first in ileum or blood. Allograft clonal ratios (graft-versus-host to host-versus-graft) were high in patients who had graft-donor T cell macrochimerism.

Assay: immunoSEQ multiplex PCR; the TCRdb copy retains only in-frame clones and omits some. The table has about 73,000 clones, roughly 89% seen once. The V end lost 4 bases, the J end lost 3 bases, and 21 bases lay between the germline ends. The length of the CDR3 is 17 residues. Germline CDR1 is PRHDT and CDR2 is FYEKMQ (reference sequence). Points on this clone: Its target is unknown.

The origin of this receptor is a human donor who was the organ donor for an intestinal transplant. The chain recombines TRBV13 with TRBJ2-5; D is perhaps TRBD1 (6 bases). This specimen consisted of unstimulated CD8+ T cells sorted from spleen or lymph node cells, obtained before transplant. The CDR3 nucleotides read TGTGCCAGCAGCTACCTGTGGGGGCCCTCCGGGAAAGAGACCCAGTACTTC. This encodes CASSYLWGPSGKETQYF.